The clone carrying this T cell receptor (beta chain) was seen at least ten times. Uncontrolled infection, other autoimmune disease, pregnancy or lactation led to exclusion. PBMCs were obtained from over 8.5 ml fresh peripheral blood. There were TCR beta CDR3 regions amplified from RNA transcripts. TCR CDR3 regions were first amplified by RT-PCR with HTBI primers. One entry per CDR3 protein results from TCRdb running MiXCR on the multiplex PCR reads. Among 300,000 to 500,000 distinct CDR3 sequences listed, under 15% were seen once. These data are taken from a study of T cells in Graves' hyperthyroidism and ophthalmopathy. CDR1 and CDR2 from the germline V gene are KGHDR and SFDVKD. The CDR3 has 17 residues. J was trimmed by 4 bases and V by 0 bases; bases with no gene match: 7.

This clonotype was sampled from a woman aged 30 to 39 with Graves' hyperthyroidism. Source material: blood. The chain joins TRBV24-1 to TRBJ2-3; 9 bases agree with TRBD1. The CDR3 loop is CATSDLGTGNLADTQYF. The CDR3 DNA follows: TGTGCCACCAGTGATTTGGGGACAGGGAACCTCGCAGATACGCAGTATTTT.